The 22 T cell receptor beta chains below were found in one sample sequenced in a study of cytomegalovirus exposure and HLA in healthy donors. The PCR contained 60 Vbeta and 13 Jbeta primers. Here immunoSEQ multiplex PCR was the method, and the copy in TCRdb shows in-frame clones only, minus some. Of about 200,000 clones listed, 79% are singletons. The sample taken for sequencing was PBMCs. Receptors originate from a woman aged 25 to 45 in good health and CMV-seropositive.

The rearrangement links TRBV11-2 to TRBJ1-1; no clear D. CDR1 SGHAT and CDR2 FQNNGV come from the germline V gene. The CDR3 runs to 14 residues. V lost 6 bases and J lost 3, with 14 bases in between. The CDR3 sequence: CASSSTTPDTEAFF. CDR3 DNA sequence: TGTGCCAGCAGTTCAACGACTCCTGACACTGAAGCTTTCTTT.

For this clone: The junction departs from germline at one end; a sequencing error may be responsible. V usage is TRBV14 and J usage is TRBJ2-3, with 10 bases aligning to TRBD1. This CDR3 spans 16 amino acids. Germline values: CDR1 SGHDN, CDR2 FVKESK. The CDR3 sequence: CASSEEGQGIWDTQYF. The DNA of the CDR3 is TGTGCCAGCAGCGAAGAGGGACAGGGGATTTGGGATACGCAGTATTTT.

The CDR3 DNA reads TGTGCCAGCAGCTTAGCACCCAGGGGAATGAATGGCTACACCTTC. As protein: CASSLAPRGMNGYTF. The J gene is TRBJ1-2, the V gene TRBV7-2, with D possibly being TRBD1 (6 bases). CDR3 length: 15 residues. The germline V gene encodes CDR1 SGHTA and CDR2 FQGNSA. V was pared by 0 bases and J by 6 bases, with 14 bases between.

The rearrangement links TRBV12-5 to TRBJ2-5, with TRBD2 as a possible D gene (7 bases). Trimming took 6 bases from V and 5 from J, leaving 19 bases between them. CDR1 is LGHNT and CDR2 is FRNRAP in the germline V gene. The CDR3 is 15 residues long. Here the CDR3 DNA reads TGTGCTAGTGGCCAAGGGGGGGCGCAGGATGAGACCCAGTACTTC. This codes for CASGQGGAQDETQYF.

This clone has just a few counts. The chain is built from TRBV7-8 and TRBJ1-5, with a possible D match to TRBD1 (5 bases). This CDR3 is 14 amino acids long. Germline V gene data show CDR1 as SGHVS and CDR2 as FQNEAQ. The V gene lost 5 bases and the J gene lost 4 bases, with 12 bases spanning the gap. CDR3: CASSVGTLNQPQHF. CDR3 bases: TGTGCCAGCAGCGTGGGGACTCTGAATCAGCCCCAGCATTTT.

The rearrangement links TRBV18 to TRBJ1-5; 7 bases line up with TRBD1. Trimming cost V 4 bases and J 5 bases; bases outside gene matches: 5. This CDR3 spans 14 amino acids. The germline gives CDR1 KGHSH, CDR2 LQKENI. Here the CDR3 reads CASSLDRDHQPQHF. The DNA for the CDR3 is TGTGCCAGCTCACTAGACAGGGATCATCAGCCCCAGCATTTT.

The chain combines TRBV30 with TRBJ1-6, with a weak D call TRBD1 (5 bases). From germline, CDR1 is GTSNPN and CDR2 SVGIG (reference sequence). This CDR3 is built from 13 residues. V was shortened by 5 bases and J by 10 bases, with 15 bases between the two germline ends. The CDR3 here is CAWGRQGKSPLHF. The CDR3 DNA reads TGTGCCTGGGGCAGGCAGGGAAAGTCACCCCTCCACTTT.

This CDR3 reads CASSPSNREGYTF. The CDR3 nucleotides are TGTGCCAGCTCACCAAGTAACAGGGAAGGCTACACCTTC. This chain links TRBV18 with TRBJ1-2, with D possibly TRBD1 on 6 matching bases. The V and J ends lost 2 bases and 8 bases respectively, with 12 bases between them. The CDR3 loop spans 13 amino acids. CDR1 and CDR2 from the germline V gene are KGHSH and LQKENI.

CDR3 sequence: CASSPDFYNSPLHF. CDR3 in DNA: TGTGCCAGCAGCCCCGACTTCTATAATTCACCCCTCCACTTT. The V gene is TRBV27, the J gene TRBJ1-6; D gene ambiguous. This CDR3 has 14 amino acids. V lost 6 bases and J lost 3, with 9 bases in between. Germline V gives CDR1 MNHEY, CDR2 SMNVEV (reference sequence).

V usage is TRBV11-2 and J usage is TRBJ2-7; D not resolved. V lost 2 bases to trimming and J lost 9 bases, with 14 bases between them. Germline-derived CDR1 and CDR2 are SGHAT and FQNNGV. The length of the CDR3 is 13 residues. The CDR3 reads CASSLSPVNRQYF. In nucleotides, the CDR3 is TGTGCCAGCAGCTTATCGCCCGTCAACAGGCAGTACTTC.

The genes are TRBV4-3 and TRBJ2-7, with TRBD2 identical over 10 bases. Trimming took 0 bases from V and 7 from J; bases not matched to a gene: 15. From germline, CDR1 is LGHNA and CDR2 YSLEER. This CDR3 region has 18 residues. DNA of the CDR3: TGCGCCAGCAGCCAAGATCCCCCGACTAGCGGGCCTTTGGGGGAGCAGTACTTC. It specifies CASSQDPPTSGPLGEQYF.

The gene calls are TRBV5-1 and TRBJ1-6; D call uncertain. The CDR3 extends over 15 amino acids. Per germline, CDR1 SGHRS and CDR2 YFSETQ. V shed 1 base and J shed 0 bases, with 5 bases lying between them. The CDR3 region is CASSLPSSYNSPLHF. The CDR3 DNA reads TGCGCCAGCAGCTTGCCGAGCTCCTATAATTCACCCCTCCACTTT. The full variable domain, rest sourced from reference TRBV5-1 and TRBJ1-6, is KAGVTQTPRYLIKTRGQQVTLSCSPISGHRSVSWYQQTPGQGLQFLFEYFSETQRNKGNFPGRFSGRQFSNSRSEMNVSTLELGDSALYLCASSLPSSYNSPLHFGNGTRLTVT.

The V and J genes are TRBV7-2 and TRBJ2-7; D is unresolved. V shed 5 bases and J shed 2 bases, with 10 bases lying between them. Germline V CDR1 and CDR2: SGHTA, FQGNSA. The CDR3 covers 13 residues. This chain's CDR3 is CASSARLAYEQYF. For the CDR3, the DNA is TGTGCCAGCAGCGCCAGACTGGCCTACGAGCAGTACTTC.

The chain carries TRBV29-1 and TRBJ1-4, with 9 nucleotides matching TRBD1. Trimming at V came to 3 bases and at J to 5 bases, leaving 7 bases not matched to a gene. CDR1 is SQVTM and CDR2 is ANQGSEA in the germline V gene. The CDR3 runs to 15 residues. The CDR3 reads CSVETGGSTNEKLFF. The CDR3, as DNA: TGCAGCGTTGAGACAGGGGGATCCACAAATGAAAAACTGTTTTTT.

The V and J genes are TRBV11-2 and TRBJ2-5, with D possibly TRBD1 on 6 matching bases. The CDR3 has 15 residues. Germline V CDR1 and CDR2: SGHAT, FQNNGV. Trimming took 7 bases from V and 4 from J, leaving 19 bases between them. DNA of the CDR3: TGTGCCAGCAATAACTACAGGGATACTCGAGAGACCCAGTACTTC. This sequence encodes CASNNYRDTRETQYF.

The V gene is TRBV7-2, the J gene TRBJ2-7, with TRBD2 matching over 12 bases. The CDR3 contains 14 residues. CDR1 and CDR2 (germline): SGHTA, FQGNSA. The V gene end was trimmed by 6 bases and the J gene end by 3 bases; junction bases not matched to a gene: 3. The CDR3 loop is CASRRTSGDYEQYF. DNA of the CDR3: TGTGCCAGCAGACGGACTAGCGGGGACTACGAGCAGTACTTC.

The rearrangement uses TRBV7-9 and TRBJ2-3; TRBD2 matches 8 bases. This CDR3 is built from 18 residues. CDR1 and CDR2 (germline): SEHNR, FQNEAQ (reference sequence). The V segment lost 1 base and the J segment 6 bases; nucleotides outside the gene matches: 15. CDR3 nucleotides: TGTGCCAGCAGCTTAGGGCCACTAGCGGCAACGCAGGTGGATACGCAGTATTTT. Its translation: CASSLGPLAATQVDTQYF.

The sample holds one count of this clone. The chain employs TRBV6-1 and TRBJ2-1; TRBD2 might be the D (7 bases). Trimming removed 1 base from V and 4 bases from J, with 11 bases in between. Germline assignment: CDR1 MNHNS and CDR2 SASEGT. The CDR3 spans 15 residues. CDR3 region: CASSEGGGGYNEQFF. The CDR3 nucleotides are TGTGCCAGCAGTGAAGGCGGGGGCGGGTACAATGAGCAGTTCTTC.

The V call is TRBV6-4, the J call TRBJ2-5; 7 bases are shared with TRBD2. CDR1 is MRHNA and CDR2 is SNTAGT in the germline V gene. V shed 3 bases, J shed 4 bases, and the junction held 2 bases outside the gene matches. The CDR3 consists of 13 residues. The CDR3 DNA sequence: TGTGCCAGCAGTGATTTAGCGGGAGAGACCCAGTACTTC. Encoded protein: CASSDLAGETQYF.

The V gene is TRBV7-9, the J gene TRBJ1-4; 7 bases are shared with TRBD1. This CDR3 has 15 residues. Germline V lookup: CDR1 SEHNR, CDR2 FQNEAQ (reference sequence). The ends lost 0 bases at V and 4 bases at J; junction bases unmatched: 2. This CDR3 is CASSLATGNNEKLFF. The CDR3 DNA follows: TGTGCCAGCAGCTTAGCGACAGGGAATAATGAAAAACTGTTTTTT.

The rearrangement uses TRBV27 and TRBJ1-1, with D tentatively TRBD1 (6 bases). CDR1 and CDR2 from the germline V gene are MNHEY and SMNVEV (reference sequence). CDR3 length equals 20 residues. Trimming left V 6 bases short and J 0 bases short, with 29 bases between. This CDR3 reads CASSVTTGRVLRGMNTEAFF. In DNA form, the CDR3 reads TGTGCCAGCAGCGTGACCACGGGCCGCGTGCTAAGGGGGATGAACACTGAAGCTTTCTTT.

J is TRBJ2-7 and V is TRBV5-1, with 9 bases matching TRBD2. The V gene end was trimmed by 3 bases and the J gene end by 6 bases; junction bases not matched to a gene: 13. The CDR3 totals 16 residues. Per germline, CDR1 SGHRS and CDR2 YFSETQ. The CDR3 spells CASSSRPSSGVGEQYF. The DNA of the CDR3 is TGCGCCAGCAGCTCCCGACCTTCTAGCGGGGTTGGCGAGCAGTACTTC.